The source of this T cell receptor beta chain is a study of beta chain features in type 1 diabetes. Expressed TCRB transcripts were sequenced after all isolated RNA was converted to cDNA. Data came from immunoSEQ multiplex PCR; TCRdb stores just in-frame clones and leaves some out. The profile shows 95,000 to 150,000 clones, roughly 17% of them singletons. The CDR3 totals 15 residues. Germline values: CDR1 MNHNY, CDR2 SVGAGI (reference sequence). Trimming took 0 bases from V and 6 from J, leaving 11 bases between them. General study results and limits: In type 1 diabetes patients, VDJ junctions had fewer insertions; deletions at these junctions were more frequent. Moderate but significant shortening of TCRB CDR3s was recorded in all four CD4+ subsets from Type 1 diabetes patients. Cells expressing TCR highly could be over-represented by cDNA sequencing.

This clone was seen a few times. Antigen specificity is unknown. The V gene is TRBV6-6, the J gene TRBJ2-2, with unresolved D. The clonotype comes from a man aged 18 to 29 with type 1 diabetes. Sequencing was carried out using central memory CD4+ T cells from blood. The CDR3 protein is CASSYSTRFPGELFF. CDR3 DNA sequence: TGTGCCAGCAGTTACTCGACCAGGTTCCCCGGGGAGCTGTTTTTT.